Sequencing of this TCR beta chain was carried out in a study of shared clonotypes between healthy human individuals. CDR3 length: 15 residues. Trimming cost V 5 bases and J 0 bases; bases outside gene matches: 6. Germline V CDR1 and CDR2: MNHEY, SVGAGI. Clones were read by immunoSEQ multiplex PCR, and TCRdb kept only the in-frame ones, dropping some. The sample comprises millions of clones, around nine tenths of which are singletons, and under 0.15% rests with the top ten. The chain recombines TRBV6-5 with TRBJ1-2; 7 bases match TRBD1. This sequence was found in a man aged 18 to 29 in good health. Sample: naive CD4+ T cells sorted from blood. Subset reported: CD45RA+ positively selected. Here the CDR3 DNA reads TGTGCCAGCAGTAGGGACAGCCCAACTAACTATGGCTACACCTTC. Residues: CASSRDSPTNYGYTF.